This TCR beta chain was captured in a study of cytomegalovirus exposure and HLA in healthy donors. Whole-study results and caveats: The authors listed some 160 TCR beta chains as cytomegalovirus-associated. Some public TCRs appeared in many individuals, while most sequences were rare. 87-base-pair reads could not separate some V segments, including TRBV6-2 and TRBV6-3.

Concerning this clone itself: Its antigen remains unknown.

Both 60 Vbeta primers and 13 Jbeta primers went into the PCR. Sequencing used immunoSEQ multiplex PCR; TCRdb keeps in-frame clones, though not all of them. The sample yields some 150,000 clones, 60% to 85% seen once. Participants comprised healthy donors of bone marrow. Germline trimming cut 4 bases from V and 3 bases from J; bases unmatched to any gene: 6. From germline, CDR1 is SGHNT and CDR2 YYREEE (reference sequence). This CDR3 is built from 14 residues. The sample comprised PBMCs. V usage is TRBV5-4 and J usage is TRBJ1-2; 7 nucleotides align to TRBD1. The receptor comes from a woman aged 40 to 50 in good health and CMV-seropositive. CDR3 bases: TGTGCCAGCAGCACATTCAGGGGGGACTATGGCTACACCTTC. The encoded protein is CASSTFRGDYGYTF.